This TCR beta chain was sequenced in a study of a mutant IDH1 vaccine in newly diagnosed glioma. Study-level information: In some groups vaccination began 4-6 weeks post-radiotherapy; others received it with temozolomide. It was radiotherapy, temozolomide, or both that patients received previously, with most receiving both. Study-wide results and limits: Variations in leading peripheral T cell clonotypes appeared to have no connection with pseudoprogression.

Repertoires were generated with immunoSEQ multiplex PCR, while TCRdb's copy carries only in-frame clones and drops some. The data hold about 43,000 clones, with less than 85% observed a single time. The CDR3 runs 15 residues. V lost 6 bases, J lost 3 bases, and 7 bases stayed unmatched. Germline V lookup: CDR1 LNHDA, CDR2 SQIVND (reference sequence). Comment on this clone: Its matching antigen is unknown.

The time point was: week 23, last vaccination. Every single dose of the vaccine, 300 ug of mutant IDH1 20-mer peptide, came with topical imiquimod. The donor cohort comprised cases of new WHO grade 3 or 4 IDH1-mutant, ATRX-lost astrocytoma. This receptor was taken from a woman under 30 with glioma. Some clones in this sample may be carry-over from other donors' samples. Sample: PBMCs, taken from a glioma patient whose treatment included an IDH1 peptide vaccine. This chain joins TRBV19 and TRBJ2-7; TRBD2 aligns across 11 bases. CDR3 protein: CASRTSGDFRYEQYF. The DNA of the CDR3 is TGTGCCAGTAGGACTAGCGGGGACTTTCGCTACGAGCAGTACTTC.